This T cell receptor beta chain appears in the sequencing data of a study of T-cell memory formation after mild COVID-19. The V end was cut by 2 bases, the J end by 6 bases, with 8 bases between. In germline, CDR1 is MDHEN, CDR2 SYDVKM. The CDR3 is 13 amino acids. TCR alpha and TCR beta cDNA libraries with sample barcodes and UMIs came from 5'RACE using constant-segment primers. TCRdb reanalysed the 5' RACE reads using MiXCR and keeps one entry per CDR3 protein. Found here are roughly 190,000 distinct CDR3 sequences, roughly a tenth of them singletons; the top ten hold roughly 3.2%. Sample: PBMCs or a T cell subset sorted from them (not recorded which). The source is a young man who had mild COVID-19 (a few samples of this study predate the infection). Cell type and time point are not known. The chain recombines TRBV28 with TRBJ1-5; the D is unclear. CDR3 protein: CASSLSRGQPQHF. CDR3 in DNA: TGTGCCAGCAGTTTAAGCCGGGGTCAGCCCCAGCATTTT.